What follows are 29 T cell receptor beta chains derived from one specimen sequenced in a study of blood T cell repertoires in COVID-19. Data came from immunoSEQ multiplex PCR; TCRdb stores just in-frame clones and leaves some out. This table holds about 210,000 clones, approximately 86% found once. Sequencing was done on a sample of peripheral blood. The receptors come from a man between 18 and 29 years old with active or convalescent COVID-19.

The table lists this clone with a count of one. The chain links TRBV7-8 to TRBJ1-4; possibly TRBD1 for D (5 bases). The CDR3 covers 15 residues. Between the trimmed V and J ends, which lost 1 base and 5 bases, there was a span of 11 bases. Germline V lookup: CDR1 SGHVS, CDR2 FQNEAQ. In nucleotides, the CDR3 is TGTGCCAGCAGCTTAGTTGGGGCATCAAATGAAAAACTGTTTTTT. This encodes CASSLVGASNEKLFF.

This chain's CDR3 is CASRTSGGAYEQYF. The CDR3 DNA follows: TGTGCCAGCAGGACCTCCGGCGGAGCCTACGAGCAGTACTTC. The chain has TRBV2 and TRBJ2-7; D ambiguous. Trimming removed 6 bases at V and 2 bases at J, with 14 bases between. Germline V lookup: CDR1 SNHLY, CDR2 FYNNEI. The CDR3 covers 14 residues. Drawing the rest from reference TRBV2 and TRBJ2-7, the complete variable domain is EPEVTQTPSHQVTQMGQEVILRCVPISNHLYFYWYRQILGQKVEFLVSFYNNEISEKSEIFDDQFSVERPDGSNFTLKIRSTKLEDSAMYFCASRTSGGAYEQYFGPGTRLTVT.

The chain carries TRBV23-1 and TRBJ2-7, with 10 bases matching TRBD1. TRBV23-1 is annotated as an ORF whose role is uncertain. The V and J ends lost 11 bases and 5 bases, in that order; junction bases with no gene match: 12. CDR3 length equals 14 residues. The CDR3 DNA sequence: TGCGCCCCCCCACCGGGGACAGGGGATGACGAGCAGTACTTC. Translation: CAPPPGTGDDEQYF.

The chain employs TRBV27 and TRBJ1-1; a possible D gene is TRBD1 (6 bases). Germline V lookup: CDR1 MNHEY, CDR2 SMNVEV (reference sequence). This CDR3 comprises 15 residues. Trimming took off 4 bases at V and 0 bases at J, with 12 bases between the two ends. The CDR3 DNA sequence: TGTGCCAGCAGTTCGGGACAACTCATGAACACTGAAGCTTTCTTT. Amino acid sequence: CASSSGQLMNTEAFF.

CDR3 in amino acids: CASKGRSSTENTEAFF. As DNA, the CDR3 is TGCGCCAGCAAAGGCAGGTCGTCTACCGAGAACACTGAAGCTTTCTTT. This rearrangement joins TRBV5-1 to TRBJ1-1; unclear D gene. The CDR3 extends over 16 amino acids. The V gene's germline CDR1 is SGHRS and CDR2 YFSETQ. The ends were cut back, 6 bases at V and 1 base at J, with 19 bases in the middle.

The chain links TRBV27 to TRBJ2-1; D uncertain. V lost 1 base and J 2 bases, leaving 12 bases between the germline ends. Germline-derived CDR1 and CDR2 are MNHEY and SMNVEV (reference sequence). The CDR3 is made up of 16 amino acids. CDR3 DNA: TGTGCCAGCAGTTTATACCCGCAGGTTGCCTACAATGAGCAGTTCTTC. This codes for CASSLYPQVAYNEQFF.

This clone occurred a few times. The chain joins TRBV19 to TRBJ2-5; D possibly corresponds to TRBD1 (6 bases). The V end was cut by 5 bases, the J end by 3 bases, with 13 bases between. In germline, CDR1 is LNHDA, CDR2 SQIVND (reference sequence). The CDR3 covers 14 residues. CDR3 bases: TGTGCCAGTAGTGATACAGGGAACGAAGAGACCCAGTACTTC. It yields the protein CASSDTGNEETQYF.

The chain employs TRBV4-1 and TRBJ2-7; the match to TRBD1 covers 7 bases. The CDR3 covers 16 residues. J lost 2 bases, V lost 0 bases, and 7 bases had no gene match. Germline V lookup: CDR1 MGHRA, CDR2 YSYEKL. The CDR3 DNA sequence: TGCGCCAGCAGCCAAGAGTTGGCAGGGGGAGCCTACGAGCAGTACTTC. Amino acids: CASSQELAGGAYEQYF.

Of note for this clone: At one of its ends the junction is not consistent with the germline gene, which may arise from a read error. In DNA form, the CDR3 reads TGTGCCAGCAGCTCGGGCACTAGGCCGGTGCTCTTT. Its protein product is CASSSGTRPVLF. V is TRBV7-9 and J is TRBJ2-3; D is possibly TRBD2 (5 bases). The CDR3 is made up of 12 amino acids. The germline V gene has CDR1 SEHNR and CDR2 FQNEAQ (reference sequence).

The genes are TRBV25-1 and TRBJ1-2; the D is unclear. The CDR3 runs 12 residues. V shed 6 bases and J shed 0 bases, with 5 bases lying between them. Germline CDR1 and CDR2: MGHDK and SYGVNS. The CDR3, as DNA: TGTGCCAGCAGAGAGGCTAACTATGGCTACACCTTC. As protein: CASREANYGYTF.

V and J are TRBV6-2 or TRBV6-3 and TRBJ2-6; D may be TRBD1 (5 bases). Per the germline V gene, CDR1 is MNHEY and CDR2 is SVGEGT. The CDR3 length is 16 residues. V was cut by 6 bases and J by 0 bases, with 12 bases left in between. The CDR3 spells CASSNRRGSGANVLTF. DNA of the CDR3: TGTGCCAGCAGCAACAGAAGGGGCTCTGGGGCCAACGTCCTGACTTTC.

The chain couples TRBV28 to TRBJ1-1; 9 bases are shared with TRBD1. J was trimmed by 1 base and V by 4 bases; bases with no gene match: 10. The CDR3 loop spans 17 amino acids. Germline CDR1 and CDR2: MDHEN and SYDVKM. Here the CDR3 DNA reads TGTGCCAGCAGTTCCCTGGTGGGACAGGGTTCGAACACTGAAGCTTTCTTT. This translates into CASSSLVGQGSNTEAFF.

The CDR3 sequence is CAWSPGLTNTEAFF. The CDR3 DNA reads as TGTGCCTGGTCCCCGGGTTTGACCAACACTGAAGCTTTCTTT. This chain connects TRBV30 to TRBJ1-1, with no clear D. Germline V gives CDR1 GTSNPN, CDR2 SVGIG (reference sequence). The CDR3 length is 14 residues. V lost 5 bases and J lost 2, with 15 bases in between.

CDR3 coding DNA: TGTGCCAGCAGCTTGGCTCTGGAGAATGAGCAGTTCTTC. Amino acid sequence: CASSLALENEQFF. V usage is TRBV5-5 and J usage is TRBJ2-1, with D uncertain. With 0 bases removed from V and 7 bases from J, the gap between germline ends came to 8 bases. The CDR3 is 13 amino acids. CDR1 is SGHKS and CDR2 is YYEKEE in the germline V gene (reference sequence).

The chain uses TRBV9 and TRBJ2-7; maybe TRBD2 (6 bases). V was trimmed by 1 base and J by 5 bases, leaving 13 bases between them. Germline CDR1 SGDLS, CDR2 YYNGEE. This CDR3 has 14 residues. For the CDR3, the DNA is TGTGCCAGCAGCGTAACTAGCTCGTGGGACGAGCAGTACTTC. It encodes CASSVTSSWDEQYF.

The gene calls are TRBV7-2 and TRBJ2-7; TRBD2 aligns across 8 bases. V shed 3 bases, J shed 0 bases, and the junction held 1 base outside the gene matches. The CDR3 spans 14 residues. CDR1 is SGHTA, CDR2 FQGNSA, per germline. The CDR3 DNA follows: TGTGCCAGCAGCTTCAGCGGGAGCTCCTACGAGCAGTACTTC. It is translated as CASSFSGSSYEQYF.

V gene TRBV6-5 combines with J gene TRBJ2-7, with TRBD1 matching over 9 bases. The germline V gene encodes CDR1 MNHEY and CDR2 SVGAGI. The ends lost 0 bases at V and 3 bases at J; junction bases unmatched: 0. CDR3 length equals 14 residues. CDR3 DNA sequence: TGTGCCAGCAGTTACTCGACAGGGGGCTACGAGCAGTACTTC. Amino acids: CASSYSTGGYEQYF.

The chain has TRBV7-8 and TRBJ1-5; D perhaps matches TRBD1 (6 bases). The CDR3 is made up of 19 amino acids. Germline V lookup: CDR1 SGHVS, CDR2 FQNEAQ. Trimming stripped 1 base from V and 4 bases from J, with 23 bases between. The CDR3 coding sequence is TGTGCCAGCAGCTTAGGTTTGTTTTCGGGGGGGCTTGGAAATCAGCCCCAGCATTTT. Its translation: CASSLGLFSGGLGNQPQHF.

The V gene is TRBV14, the J gene TRBJ1-1, with 7 bases identical to TRBD1. The CDR3 runs 14 residues. Germline trimming cut 3 bases from V and 6 bases from J; bases unmatched to any gene: 7. Germline V gene lookup returns CDR1 SGHDN and CDR2 FVKESK. CDR3 loop: CASSHRGTGAEAFF. The CDR3 DNA is TGTGCCAGCAGCCATAGAGGAACAGGGGCTGAAGCTTTCTTT.

The rearrangement joins TRBV19 to TRBJ2-5; D not certain. The germline V and J ends were trimmed by 3 bases and 7 bases, with 12 bases remaining between them. The CDR3 covers 13 residues. Germline CDR1 and CDR2: LNHDA and SQIVND (reference sequence). CDR3: CASSIETPGTQYF. In nucleotides, the CDR3 is TGTGCCAGTAGTATTGAGACGCCAGGGACCCAGTACTTC.

This clone was counted once. This chain uses TRBV29-1 with TRBJ2-1; TRBD2 aligns across 10 bases. The CDR3 extends over 12 amino acids. With 4 bases clipped from V and 6 bases from J, the junction kept 0 bases outside the gene matches. Germline loops: CDR1 SQVTM, CDR2 ANQGSEA. The CDR3 sequence is CSVASGGNEQFF. CDR3 in DNA: TGCAGCGTTGCTAGCGGGGGCAATGAGCAGTTCTTC.

The chain links TRBV7-5 to TRBJ2-1; no check of the table's D call, TRBD2, against the DNA was made. TRBV7-5 is tagged as a pseudogene. The CDR3 runs 17 residues. DNA of the CDR3: TGTGTCAGAAGCTTAGGGTCCGGACTAGCTCAGTACAATGAGCAGTTCTTC. It specifies CVRSLGSGLAQYNEQFF.

In its sample, this clone was seen once. The chain combines TRBV18 with TRBJ2-1; 7 bases map to TRBD1. Unmatched junction bases numbered 3, after V lost 1 base and J lost 9 bases. There are 13 residues in the CDR3. Germline CDR1 reads KGHSH; CDR2 reads LQKENI. In DNA, the CDR3 is TGTGCCAGCTCACCACGACAGGGTTTTGAGCAGTTCTTC. Its translation is CASSPRQGFEQFF. Full variable domain (remainder filled in from reference TRBV18 and TRBJ2-1): NAGVMQNPRHLVRRRGQEARLRCSPMKGHSHVYWYRQLPEEGLKFMVYLQKENIIDESGMPKERFSAEFPKEGPSILRIQQVVRGDSAAYFCASSPRQGFEQFFGPGTRLTVL.

The rearrangement links TRBV27 to TRBJ2-1; 12 nucleotides match TRBD2. Germline loops: CDR1 MNHEY, CDR2 SMNVEV (reference sequence). The CDR3 length is 17 residues. Trimming removed 4 bases from V and 5 bases from J; junction bases left unmatched: 9. In DNA, the CDR3 is TGTGCCAGCAGTTCGAAATTACTAGCGGGAGGAGACAATGAGCAGTTCTTC. As protein: CASSSKLLAGGDNEQFF.

The V call is TRBV6-5, the J call TRBJ2-2; D perhaps matches TRBD1 (6 bases). Trimming pared 7 bases from V and 2 bases from J, leaving 14 bases between. This CDR3 comprises 15 residues. CDR1 and CDR2 from the germline V gene are MNHEY and SVGAGI. The CDR3 is CASIIRDTNTGELFF. CDR3 DNA sequence: TGTGCCAGCATAATTCGGGACACCAACACCGGGGAGCTGTTTTTT.

This clone was seen a handful of times. J is TRBJ1-5 and V is TRBV7-2; 8 bases line up with TRBD1. The CDR3 spans 15 residues. The germline CDR1 and CDR2 sequences are SGHTA and FQGNSA. Losses at the gene ends were 4 bases for V and 5 bases for J; bases not matched to a gene: 7. CDR3 nucleotide sequence: TGTGCCAGCAGCTCCGACAGGGGTACGGATCAGCCCCAGCATTTT. Translated, it gives CASSSDRGTDQPQHF.

The chain carries TRBV15 and TRBJ2-1; possible D gene TRBD1, 5 bases. Germline values: CDR1 LNHNV, CDR2 YYDKDF (reference sequence). Trimming took 0 bases from V and 9 from J, leaving 9 bases between them. CDR3 length equals 13 residues. CDR3: CATSRDRVFEQFF. The DNA for the CDR3 is TGTGCCACCAGCAGAGACAGGGTTTTTGAGCAGTTCTTC.

V and J are TRBV6-5 and TRBJ2-2, with 8 nucleotides matching TRBD2. Germline V lookup: CDR1 MNHEY, CDR2 SVGAGI. V lost 10 bases to trimming and J lost 6 bases; unmatched junction nucleotides: 13. CDR3 size: 15 residues. The CDR3 reads CATRGGAQRAGELFF. The CDR3 DNA follows: TGTGCCACTCGGGGGGGGGCGCAAAGGGCCGGGGAGCTGTTTTTT.

The chain links TRBV10-3 to TRBJ2-1; tentative D call: TRBD2 (6 bases). V was cut by 0 bases and J by 9 bases, with 9 bases left in between. In germline, CDR1 is ENHRY, CDR2 SYGVKD. The CDR3 totals 13 residues. The CDR3 spells CAISESAGSEQFF. DNA of the CDR3: TGTGCCATCAGTGAGTCTGCCGGGAGTGAGCAGTTCTTC.